These 11 T cell receptor beta chains came from one sample sequenced in a study of blood T cell repertoires in COVID-19. Libraries were prepared by immunoSEQ multiplex PCR; TCRdb keeps only in-frame clonotypes and omits some of them. The sample includes fewer than 400,000 clones, 75% to 90% of them seen just once. Sequenced material: PBMCs or T cells enriched from blood (not recorded which). These receptors all stem from a young man who had recovered from COVID-19.

This sequence joins TRBV6-4 and TRBJ2-2, with 9 bases fitting TRBD1. Looked up from germline, CDR1 is MRHNA and CDR2 is SNTAGT. The ends lost 3 bases at V and 2 bases at J; junction bases unmatched: 4. The CDR3 length is 16 residues. CDR3 DNA sequence: TGTGCCAGCAGTGAGTCGACAGGGGGAAACACCGGGGAGCTGTTTTTT. Translated: CASSESTGGNTGELFF.

This sequence joins TRBV27 and TRBJ1-5, with D perhaps TRBD1 (6 bases). Trimming removed 7 bases from V and 3 bases from J, with 19 bases in between. CDR1 and CDR2 from the germline V gene are MNHEY and SMNVEV (reference sequence). The CDR3 consists of 16 residues. The CDR3 loop reads CASKRTGMMANQPQHF. The CDR3 DNA sequence: TGTGCCAGCAAACGTACAGGGATGATGGCCAATCAGCCCCAGCATTTT.

This sequence joins TRBV3-1 (or the pseudogene TRBV3-2) and TRBJ2-3; D is possibly TRBD2 (5 bases). V lost 0 bases and J lost 2, with 9 bases in between. CDR1 is LGHDT, CDR2 YNNKEL, per germline (reference sequence). CDR3 size: 15 residues. The CDR3 protein is CASSQELDFTDTQYF. CDR3 nucleotide sequence: TGTGCCAGCAGCCAAGAACTGGACTTCACAGATACGCAGTATTTT.

V is TRBV14 and J is TRBJ2-3, with D maybe TRBD2 (6 bases). The V end was cut by 4 bases, the J end by 6 bases, with 17 bases between. Germline lookup yields CDR1 SGHDN and CDR2 FVKESK. This CDR3 contains 15 residues. CDR3 amino acids: CASSPRMAGLDTQYF. The DNA of the CDR3 is TGTGCCAGCAGCCCCCGGATGGCGGGGCTTGATACGCAGTATTTT.

The chain has TRBV24-1 and TRBJ1-1, with D tentatively TRBD1 (6 bases). The CDR3 length is 16 residues. Trimming cost V 12 bases and J 5 bases, with 27 bases left between them. The germline V gene encodes CDR1 KGHDR and CDR2 SFDVKD. The CDR3 bases are TGTGCCCCTGCTGGTCCCAGGGGTTTTAGGAGGACTGAAGCTTTCTTT. Translating gives CAPAGPRGFRRTEAFF.

The chain joins TRBV5-1 to TRBJ2-1, with 12 bases fitting TRBD2. The CDR3 length is 16 residues. Germline lookup yields CDR1 SGHRS and CDR2 YFSETQ. V trimming: 4 bases; J trimming: 0 bases; junction bases outside the gene matches: 2. The CDR3 here is CASSPSGGASYNEQFF. The CDR3 nucleotides read TGCGCCAGCAGCCCTAGCGGGGGGGCCTCCTACAATGAGCAGTTCTTC.

V is TRBV2 and J is TRBJ1-1, with TRBD1 matching over 7 bases. Looked up from germline, CDR1 is SNHLY and CDR2 is FYNNEI. This CDR3 spans 14 amino acids. V trimming: 6 bases; J trimming: 4 bases; junction bases outside the gene matches: 8. CDR3 sequence (DNA): TGTGCCAGCAGGGGGGACAGCAAGGGCACTGAAGCTTTCTTT. It codes for CASRGDSKGTEAFF.

V and J are TRBV2 and TRBJ1-1; 8 bases match TRBD1. The CDR3 is made up of 13 amino acids. Germline V CDR1 and CDR2: SNHLY, FYNNEI. V lost 6 bases and J lost 4; bases outside the gene matches: 4. The CDR3 sequence: CASSITGGTEAFF. For the CDR3, the DNA is TGTGCCAGCAGCATAACAGGGGGCACTGAAGCTTTCTTT. Looking up the rest from reference TRBV2 and TRBJ1-1 gives the full variable domain: EPEVTQTPSHQVTQMGQEVILRCVPISNHLYFYWYRQILGQKVEFLVSFYNNEISEKSEIFDDQFSVERPDGSNFTLKIRSTKLEDSAMYFCASSITGGTEAFFGQGTRLTVV.

The V and J genes are TRBV28 and TRBJ1-1; D is perhaps TRBD1 (6 bases). The CDR3 has 14 amino acids. The V and J ends lost 7 bases and 0 bases respectively, with 12 bases between them. Per germline, CDR1 MDHEN and CDR2 SYDVKM. The CDR3 sequence: CASTTTGLNTEAFF. The CDR3 DNA sequence: TGTGCCAGCACCACGACAGGACTGAACACTGAAGCTTTCTTT. The whole variable domain, remainder taken from reference TRBV28 and TRBJ1-1, is DVKVTQSSRYLVKRTGEKVFLECVQDMDHENMFWYRQDPGLGLRLIYFSYDVKMKEKGDIPEGYSVSREKKERFSLILESASTNQTSMYLCASTTTGLNTEAFFGQGTRLTVV.

The rearrangement uses TRBV9 and TRBJ1-5; D is perhaps TRBD1 (6 bases). Looked up from germline, CDR1 is SGDLS and CDR2 is YYNGEE. The ends were cut back, 0 bases at V and 3 bases at J, with 7 bases in the middle. The CDR3 sequence is 14 residues long. CDR3 in DNA: TGTGCCAGCAGCGTAGGGACAGACAATCAGCCCCAGCATTTT. It translates to CASSVGTDNQPQHF.

The chain carries TRBV2 and TRBJ1-5; 9 nucleotides match TRBD1. CDR3 length: 16 amino acids. After removal of 6 bases from V and 2 bases from J, the junction contained 8 bases not matched to a gene. Germline V lookup: CDR1 SNHLY, CDR2 FYNNEI. As DNA, the CDR3 is TGTGCCAGCAGATCGGGACAGGGCCTGGGCAATCAGCCCCAGCATTTT. It translates to CASRSGQGLGNQPQHF. Based on the CDR3 plus reference TRBV2 and TRBJ1-5, the full variable domain is EPEVTQTPSHQVTQMGQEVILRCVPISNHLYFYWYRQILGQKVEFLVSFYNNEISEKSEIFDDQFSVERPDGSNFTLKIRSTKLEDSAMYFCASRSGQGLGNQPQHFGDGTRLSIL.